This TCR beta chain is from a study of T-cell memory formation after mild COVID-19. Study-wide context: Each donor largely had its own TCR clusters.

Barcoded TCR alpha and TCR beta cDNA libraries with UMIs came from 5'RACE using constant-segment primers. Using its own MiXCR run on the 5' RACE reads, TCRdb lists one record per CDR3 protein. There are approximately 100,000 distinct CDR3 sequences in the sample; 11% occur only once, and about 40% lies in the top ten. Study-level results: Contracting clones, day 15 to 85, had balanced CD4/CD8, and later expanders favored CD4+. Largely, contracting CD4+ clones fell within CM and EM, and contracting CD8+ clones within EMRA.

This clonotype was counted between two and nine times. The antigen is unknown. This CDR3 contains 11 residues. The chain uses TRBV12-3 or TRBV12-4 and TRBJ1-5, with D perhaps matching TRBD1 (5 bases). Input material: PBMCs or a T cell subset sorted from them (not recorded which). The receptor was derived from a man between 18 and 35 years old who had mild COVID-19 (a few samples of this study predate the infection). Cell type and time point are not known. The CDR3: CASGVNQPQHF. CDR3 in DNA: TGTGCTTCGGGGGTTAATCAGCCCCAGCATTTT.